Reported below is one T cell receptor beta chain. The data originate from a study of shared T cell receptors in the human thymus. Clones were sequenced by immunoSEQ multiplex PCR, and TCRdb holds only the in-frame ones, with some missing. The table records about 540,000 clones, approximately 80% of them present only once. Germline V gives CDR1 MNHEY, CDR2 SMNVEV (reference sequence). The length of the CDR3 is 16 residues. The V and J ends lost 3 bases and 0 bases respectively, with 14 bases between them. This sample also belongs to another study, concerning human thymus T cells.

V is TRBV27 and J is TRBJ1-1, with D perhaps matching TRBD1 (6 bases). This receptor was obtained from a boy under two years old with a congenital heart defect. The sample was thymocytes. For the CDR3, the DNA is TGTGCCAGCAGTTTCGACAGGTTTGTCATGAACACTGAAGCTTTCTTT. Protein product: CASSFDRFVMNTEAFF.